This T cell receptor beta chain derives from a study of cytomegalovirus exposure and HLA in healthy donors. Overall study: Earlier, fewer than 140 million unique TCR beta sequences were recovered from 170 million or so T cells by an analysis. Study observations and caveats: Previous analysis showed most TCR beta V segments were productive about 90% or about 30% of the time. TRBV6-2, TRBV6-3 and some other V segments were unresolvable in 87-base-pair reads.

To note about this clone: What it recognizes is unknown.

Germline CDR1 reads ENHRY; CDR2 reads SYGVKD. The CDR3 is 14 amino acids. V gave up 2 bases and J gave up 3 bases, with 11 bases separating them. Primers: 60 Vbeta forward and 13 Jbeta reverse. The authors' processing: As a later analysis found, there were 70 million to 90 million unique TCR beta chains, of which some 10 million were shared. The assay was immunoSEQ multiplex PCR, and TCRdb's table has in-frame clones only and misses some. From that table come the V and J calls and clone size; the DNA was used to work out D and trimming. The sample records approximately 180,000 clones, over 75% being singletons.

What was sequenced was PBMCs. The chain has TRBV10-3 and TRBJ2-7; D remains unclear. The TCR sequence derives from a man aged 40-49 years in good health and CMV-seropositive. The CDR3 nucleotides are TGTGCCATCAGTGAGGGTCCAGCTAGCTACGAGCAGTACTTC. Amino acids: CAISEGPASYEQYF.